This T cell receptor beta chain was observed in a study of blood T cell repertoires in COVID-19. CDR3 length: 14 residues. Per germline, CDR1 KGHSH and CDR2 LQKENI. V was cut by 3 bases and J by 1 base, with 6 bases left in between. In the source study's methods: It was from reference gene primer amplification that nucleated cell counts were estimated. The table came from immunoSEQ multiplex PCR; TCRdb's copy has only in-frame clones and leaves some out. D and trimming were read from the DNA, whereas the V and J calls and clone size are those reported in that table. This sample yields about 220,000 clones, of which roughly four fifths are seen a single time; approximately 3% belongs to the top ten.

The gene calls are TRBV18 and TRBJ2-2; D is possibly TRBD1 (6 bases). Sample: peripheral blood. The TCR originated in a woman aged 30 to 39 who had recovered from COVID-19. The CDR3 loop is CASSPGQNTGELFF. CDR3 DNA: TGTGCCAGCTCACCGGGACAGAACACCGGGGAGCTGTTTTTT.